Below, 27 T cell receptor beta chains from the same sample are listed, as sequenced in a study of cytomegalovirus exposure and HLA in healthy donors. Researchers ran the PCR with 60 Vbeta and 13 Jbeta primers. Using immunoSEQ multiplex PCR, the repertoire was profiled, and TCRdb retains in-frame clones only, with some absent. The table includes 150,000 to 200,000 clones, about three quarters detected once. The sample comprised PBMCs. The receptors derive from a man over 45 in good health and CMV-seropositive.

The rearrangement joins TRBV11-2 to TRBJ1-2, with a tentative D call TRBD1 (5 bases). The CDR3 is 11 amino acids. Germline V gene sequence: CDR1 SGHAT, CDR2 FQNNGV. V lost 2 bases, J lost 7 bases, and 5 bases lay in between. The chain's CDR3 is CASSLRGGYTF. CDR3 sequence (DNA): TGTGCCAGCAGCTTAAGGGGTGGCTACACCTTC.

The chain is built from TRBV5-1 and TRBJ2-1; 13 nucleotides agree with TRBD2. This CDR3 region has 16 residues. Germline assignment: CDR1 SGHRS and CDR2 YFSETQ. The junction had 12 bases not matched to a gene; V was cut back by 8 bases and J by 7 bases. The CDR3 reads CASSPTSGGEANEQFF. CDR3 in DNA: TGCGCCAGTTCCCCAACTAGCGGGGGGGAGGCGAATGAGCAGTTCTTC.

The V and J genes are TRBV14 and TRBJ1-5; D remains ambiguous. The CDR3 length is 15 residues. CDR1 and CDR2 from the germline V gene are SGHDN and FVKESK. V was pared by 3 bases and J by 0 bases, with 9 bases between. This chain's CDR3 is CASSQAGSSNQPQHF. The CDR3 region has the DNA TGTGCCAGCAGCCAGGCGGGGTCTAGCAATCAGCCCCAGCATTTT.

This chain connects TRBV2 to TRBJ1-2, with TRBD1 identical over 8 bases. Unmatched junction bases numbered 8, after V lost 5 bases and J lost 6 bases. This CDR3 comprises 14 residues. Per germline, CDR1 SNHLY and CDR2 FYNNEI. The CDR3 DNA is TGTGCCAGCAGTAGGACAGGGACAAACCATGGCTACACCTTC. Protein: CASSRTGTNHGYTF.

This clone appeared once. The V call is TRBV5-4, the J call TRBJ1-1; D might be TRBD1 (6 bases). Germline CDR1 SGHNT, CDR2 YYREEE (reference sequence). The CDR3 consists of 15 residues. The V end lost 3 bases, the J end lost 2 bases, and 14 bases lay between the germline ends. DNA for the CDR3: TGTGCCAGCAGCTCCCAGGGAGGGGGAAACACTGAAGCTTTCTTT. Its protein is CASSSQGGGNTEAFF.

Here the CDR3 DNA reads TGCAGCGTTGGCGGGGGTCTCACAGATACGCAGTATTTT. This translates into CSVGGGLTDTQYF. This chain uses TRBV29-1 with TRBJ2-3; TRBD2 matches 7 bases. With V trimmed by 4 bases and J by 2 bases, 3 bases remained unmatched. CDR3 size: 13 residues. The germline gives CDR1 SQVTM, CDR2 ANQGSEA.

V and J are TRBV20-1 and TRBJ1-2, with D uncertain. Germline CDR1 reads DFQATT; CDR2 reads SNEGSKA (reference sequence). This CDR3 is built from 11 residues. Trimming stripped 3 bases from V and 6 bases from J, with 8 bases between. CDR3 residues: CSASGLNGYTF. CDR3 nucleotides: TGCAGTGCTAGCGGTCTAAATGGCTACACCTTC.

This chain connects TRBV7-2 to TRBJ1-1; D may be TRBD1 (6 bases). This CDR3 has 15 amino acids. Germline V lookup: CDR1 SGHTA, CDR2 FQGNSA. The ends were cut back, 3 bases at V and 1 base at J, with 12 bases in the middle. CDR3 nucleotides: TGTGCCAGCAGCTTGTTGGGGACACGGAACACTGAAGCTTTCTTT. Translating gives CASSLLGTRNTEAFF.

This clone was seen a handful of times. V and J are TRBV6-1 and TRBJ2-7, with D perhaps matching TRBD2 (6 bases). The CDR3 runs to 14 residues. Germline V gives CDR1 MNHNS, CDR2 SASEGT. Trimming removed 3 bases from V and 3 bases from J, with 12 bases in between. The CDR3: CASSDPGLRYEQYV. For the CDR3, the DNA is TGTGCCAGCAGTGACCCGGGACTCCGCTACGAGCAGTACGTC.

The chain couples TRBV5-6 to TRBJ1-5, with no clear D. Looked up from germline, CDR1 is SGHDT and CDR2 is YYEEEE. This CDR3 spans 13 amino acids. V was clipped by 4 bases and J by 2 bases, with 7 bases between them. The CDR3 nucleotides read TGTGCCAGCAGCATATTCGGCAATCAGCCCCAGCATTTT. This translates into CASSIFGNQPQHF. Based on the CDR3 plus reference TRBV5-6 and TRBJ1-5, the full variable domain is DAGVTQSPTHLIKTRGQQVTLRCSPKSGHDTVSWYQQALGQGPQFIFQYYEEEERQRGNFPDRFSGHQFPNYSSELNVNALLLGDSALYLCASSIFGNQPQHFGDGTRLSIL.

The rearrangement links TRBV5-6 to TRBJ2-5; TRBD1 might be the D (6 bases). Germline CDR1 SGHDT, CDR2 YYEEEE. V lost 0 bases to trimming and J lost 4 bases, with 13 bases between them. The CDR3 has 15 residues. The CDR3 loop reads CASSLVVRGRETQYF. The CDR3 nucleotides are TGTGCCAGCAGCTTGGTAGTCAGGGGAAGAGAGACCCAGTACTTC. Combining the CDR3 with reference TRBV5-6 and TRBJ2-5 gives the whole variable domain DAGVTQSPTHLIKTRGQQVTLRCSPKSGHDTVSWYQQALGQGPQFIFQYYEEEERQRGNFPDRFSGHQFPNYSSELNVNALLLGDSALYLCASSLVVRGRETQYFGPGTRLLVL.

This clone was recorded only once. The junction does not match germline at one end; this may be a read error. CDR3 region: CSSSWSTVDPEAFF. The CDR3, as DNA: TGTTCCAGCAGCTGGAGTACTGTTGACCCTGAAGCTTTCTTT. V is TRBV7-9 and J is TRBJ1-1, with D unclear. The CDR3 spans 14 residues. The germline V gene encodes CDR1 SEHNR and CDR2 FQNEAQ (reference sequence).

In this sample, this clone turned up once. The rearrangement uses TRBV29-1 and TRBJ2-2; D gene ambiguous. Looked up from germline, CDR1 is SQVTM and CDR2 is ANQGSEA. This CDR3 has 12 amino acids. V dropped 6 bases and J dropped 0 bases, with 5 bases sitting between them. CDR3 DNA: TGCAGCGTCCTAGCGAACACCGGGGAGCTGTTTTTT. Its translation: CSVLANTGELFF.

V gene TRBV29-1 combines with J gene TRBJ1-1, with D perhaps matching TRBD1 (5 bases). The CDR3 spans 13 residues. Looked up from germline, CDR1 is SQVTM and CDR2 is ANQGSEA. The V end lost 7 bases, the J end lost 0 bases, and 12 bases lay between the germline ends. DNA of the CDR3: TGCAGCGCTGGGGGGAGAATGAACACTGAAGCTTTCTTT. This codes for CSAGGRMNTEAFF.

V gene TRBV5-6 combines with J gene TRBJ1-1; D not certain. This CDR3 contains 16 residues. Germline CDR1 and CDR2: SGHDT and YYEEEE. V was trimmed by 0 bases and J by 1 base, leaving 13 bases between them. Here the CDR3 reads CASSLEMGRWNTEAFF. In nucleotides, the CDR3 is TGTGCCAGCAGCTTGGAAATGGGGAGGTGGAACACTGAAGCTTTCTTT.

By its share, this clone is medium-sized. The chain carries TRBV7-9 and TRBJ2-3, with D perhaps matching TRBD1 (5 bases). The CDR3 sequence is 14 residues long. Germline V gives CDR1 SEHNR, CDR2 FQNEAQ (reference sequence). V was cut by 5 bases and J by 2 bases, with 11 bases left in between. The CDR3 sequence: CASSPPTVTDTQYF. CDR3 nucleotides: TGTGCCAGCAGCCCCCCGACAGTCACAGATACGCAGTATTTT.

The genes are TRBV7-2 and TRBJ2-7; 13 bases are a match to TRBD2. The CDR3 spans 16 residues. V gave up 5 bases and J gave up 2 bases; unmatched junction bases: 6. CDR1 is SGHTA and CDR2 is FQGNSA in the germline V gene. The CDR3 nucleotides are TGTGCCAGCAGCCCACGACTAGCGGGGGGCACCTACGAGCAGTACTTC. This encodes CASSPRLAGGTYEQYF.

In its sample, this clone was seen once. This chain connects TRBV6-5 to TRBJ1-4, with D maybe TRBD1 (6 bases). CDR1 is MNHEY, CDR2 SVGAGI, per germline. This CDR3 spans 15 amino acids. V lost 6 bases to trimming and J lost 1 base, with 12 bases between them. In DNA form, the CDR3 reads TGTGCCAGCAGACGGGCAGGGGAAACTAATGAAAAACTGTTTTTT. Translation gives CASRRAGETNEKLFF.

This sequence joins TRBV2 and TRBJ2-3; 8 bases are a match to TRBD2. Trimming took 10 bases from V and 0 from J; bases not matched to a gene: 18. This CDR3 region has 18 residues. Germline loops: CDR1 SNHLY, CDR2 FYNNEI. The CDR3 nucleotides are TGTGCCAACCGAGGTGCTAGCGGGTTCCAGACTAGCACAGATACGCAGTATTTT. It specifies CANRGASGFQTSTDTQYF.

This clone was observed a handful of times. The chain is built from TRBV5-4 and TRBJ1-1, with D uncertain. Germline V gene data show CDR1 as SGHNT and CDR2 as YYREEE (reference sequence). CDR3 length: 13 residues. V was pared by 2 bases and J by 5 bases, with 10 bases between. This chain's CDR3 is CASSFTSSTEAFF. Written as DNA, the CDR3 is TGTGCCAGCAGCTTCACGAGTTCTACTGAAGCTTTCTTT.

This rearrangement joins TRBV9 to TRBJ2-1, with 7 bases that match TRBD1. V dropped 3 bases and J dropped 7; count of bases not matched to a gene: 10. This CDR3 has 15 residues. The germline CDR1 and CDR2 sequences are SGDLS and YYNGEE. In DNA form, the CDR3 reads TGTGCCAGCAGCGCGTTACAGGGGCCGGGGAATGAGCAGTTCTTC. Translated: CASSALQGPGNEQFF. Full variable domain (missing parts from reference TRBV9 and TRBJ2-1): DSGVTQTPKHLITATGQRVTLRCSPRSGDLSVYWYQQSLDQGLQFLIQYYNGEERAKGNILERFSAQQFPDLHSELNLSSLELGDSALYFCASSALQGPGNEQFFGPGTRLTVL.

The rearrangement links TRBV28 to TRBJ2-2; a weak D match, TRBD2 (5 bases). The CDR3 is 14 amino acids. The V end lost 7 bases, the J end lost 1 base, and 10 bases lay between the germline ends. In germline, CDR1 is MDHEN, CDR2 SYDVKM. CDR3 bases: TGTGCCAGCACCCCCGGGGTGAACACCGGGGAGCTGTTTTTT. Translating it yields CASTPGVNTGELFF.

The chain links TRBV7-2 to TRBJ2-1; no firm D call. The germline V and J ends were trimmed by 3 bases and 6 bases, with 15 bases remaining between them. Germline V CDR1 and CDR2: SGHTA, FQGNSA. The CDR3 totals 15 residues. The CDR3 region has the DNA TGTGCCAGCAGCTTCACGGGTGGTGCTGGCAATGAGCAGTTCTTC. It yields the protein CASSFTGGAGNEQFF.

J is TRBJ2-3 and V is TRBV5-1, with unresolved D. The CDR3 contains 15 residues. V lost 3 bases, J lost 2 bases, and 13 bases lay in between. The germline V gene encodes CDR1 SGHRS and CDR2 YFSETQ. The CDR3 DNA follows: TGCGCCAGCAGCTCGCTCACGGTTTACACAGATACGCAGTATTTT. Protein product: CASSSLTVYTDTQYF.

The rearrangement links TRBV7-2 to TRBJ1-2; tentatively, D is TRBD1 (6 bases). The CDR3 covers 15 residues. V lost 5 bases and J 4 bases, leaving 17 bases between the germline ends. CDR1 and CDR2 (germline): SGHTA, FQGNSA. CDR3 coding DNA: TGTGCCAGCAGCCTTGAACAGGGAAGGGGCTATGGCTACACCTTC. Translated, it gives CASSLEQGRGYGYTF.

The gene calls are TRBV5-4 and TRBJ1-2, with D maybe TRBD1 (6 bases). Trimming took off 4 bases at V and 0 bases at J, with 16 bases between the two ends. The CDR3 contains 16 residues. The germline V gene encodes CDR1 SGHNT and CDR2 YYREEE (reference sequence). CDR3 DNA sequence: TGTGCCAGCAGCGGGGGCTTTGGGGGCCCTAACTATGGCTACACCTTC. Amino acid sequence: CASSGGFGGPNYGYTF.

The J gene is TRBJ1-5, the V gene TRBV28; D is unresolved. V lost 3 bases and J lost 0, with 9 bases in between. Germline V gene data show CDR1 as MDHEN and CDR2 as SYDVKM. There are 15 residues in the CDR3. This CDR3 is CASSFSGYSNQPQHF. DNA of the CDR3: TGTGCCAGCAGTTTTTCGGGATATAGCAATCAGCCCCAGCATTTT.